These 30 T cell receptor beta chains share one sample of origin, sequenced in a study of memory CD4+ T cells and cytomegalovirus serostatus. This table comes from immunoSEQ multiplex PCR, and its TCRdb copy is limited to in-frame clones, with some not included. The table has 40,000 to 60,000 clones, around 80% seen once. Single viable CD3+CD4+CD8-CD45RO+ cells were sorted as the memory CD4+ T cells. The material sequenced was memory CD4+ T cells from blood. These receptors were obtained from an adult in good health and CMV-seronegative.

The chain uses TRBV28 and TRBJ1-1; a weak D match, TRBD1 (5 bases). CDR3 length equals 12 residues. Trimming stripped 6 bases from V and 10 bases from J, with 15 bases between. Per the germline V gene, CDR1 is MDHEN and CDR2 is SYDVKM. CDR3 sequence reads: CASRNLPGGAFF. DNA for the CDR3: TGTGCCAGCAGAAATCTCCCGGGGGGAGCTTTCTTT.

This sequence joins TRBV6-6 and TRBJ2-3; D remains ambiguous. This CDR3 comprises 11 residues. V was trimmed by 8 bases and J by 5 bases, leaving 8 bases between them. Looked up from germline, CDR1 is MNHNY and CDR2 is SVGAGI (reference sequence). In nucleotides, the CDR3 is TGTGCCAGCGGTGGGGAAGATACGCAGTATTTT. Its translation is CASGGEDTQYF.

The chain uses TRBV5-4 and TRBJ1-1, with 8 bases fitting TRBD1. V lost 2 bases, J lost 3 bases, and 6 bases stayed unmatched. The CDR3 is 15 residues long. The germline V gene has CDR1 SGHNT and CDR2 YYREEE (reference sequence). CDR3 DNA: TGTGCCAGCAGCTTTTTACAGGGGGGGGACACTGAAGCTTTCTTT. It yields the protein CASSFLQGGDTEAFF. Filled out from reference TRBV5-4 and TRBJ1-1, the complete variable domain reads ETGVTQSPTHLIKTRGQQVTLRCSSQSGHNTVSWYQQALGQGPQFIFQYYREEENGRGNFPPRFSGLQFPNYSSELNVNALELDDSALYLCASSFLQGGDTEAFFGQGTRLTVV.

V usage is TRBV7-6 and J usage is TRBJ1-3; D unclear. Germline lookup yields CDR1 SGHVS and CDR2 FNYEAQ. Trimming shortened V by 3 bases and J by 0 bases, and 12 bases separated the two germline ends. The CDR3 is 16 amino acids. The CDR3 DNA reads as TGTGCCAGCAGCTTTAGTTCCAGTTTCTCTGGAAACACCATATATTTT. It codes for CASSFSSSFSGNTIYF.

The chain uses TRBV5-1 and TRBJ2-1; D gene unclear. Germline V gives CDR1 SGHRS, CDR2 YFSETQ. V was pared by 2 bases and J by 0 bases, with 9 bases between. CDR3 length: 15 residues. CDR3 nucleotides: TGCGCCAGCAGCTTAGCTCAAAGCTCCTACAATGAGCAGTTCTTC. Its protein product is CASSLAQSSYNEQFF.

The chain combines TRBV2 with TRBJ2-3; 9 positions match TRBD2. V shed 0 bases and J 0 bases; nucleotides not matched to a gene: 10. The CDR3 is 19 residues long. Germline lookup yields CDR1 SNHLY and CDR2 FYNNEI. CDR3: CASSEALAGGITSTDTQYF. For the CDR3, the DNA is TGTGCCAGCAGTGAAGCGTTGGCGGGAGGGATTACTAGCACAGATACGCAGTATTTT.

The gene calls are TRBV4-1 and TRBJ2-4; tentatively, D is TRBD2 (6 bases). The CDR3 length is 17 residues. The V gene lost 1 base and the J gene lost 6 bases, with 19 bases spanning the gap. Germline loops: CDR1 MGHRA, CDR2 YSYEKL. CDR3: CASSQVAEQAVGNIQYF. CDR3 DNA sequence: TGCGCCAGCAGCCAAGTAGCGGAGCAGGCGGTGGGAAACATTCAGTACTTC.

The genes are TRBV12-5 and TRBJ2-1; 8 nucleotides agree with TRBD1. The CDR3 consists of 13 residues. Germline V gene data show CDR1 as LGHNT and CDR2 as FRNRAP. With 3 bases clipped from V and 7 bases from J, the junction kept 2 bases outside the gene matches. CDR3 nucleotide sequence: TGTGCTAGTGGTTTCGGACAGGGTAATGAGCAGTTCTTC. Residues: CASGFGQGNEQFF. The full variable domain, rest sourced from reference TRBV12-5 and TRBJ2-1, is DARVTQTPRHKVTEMGQEVTMRCQPILGHNTVFWYRQTMMQGLELLAYFRNRAPLDDSGMPKDRFSAEMPDATLATLKIQPSEPRDSAVYFCASGFGQGNEQFFGPGTRLTVL.

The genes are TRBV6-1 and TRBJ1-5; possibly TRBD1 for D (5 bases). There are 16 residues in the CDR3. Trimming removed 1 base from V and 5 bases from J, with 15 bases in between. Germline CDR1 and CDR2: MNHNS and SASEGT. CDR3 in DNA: TGTGCCAGCAGTGAAGAAATTGGGGGTCAGGATCAGCCCCAGCATTTT. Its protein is CASSEEIGGQDQPQHF.

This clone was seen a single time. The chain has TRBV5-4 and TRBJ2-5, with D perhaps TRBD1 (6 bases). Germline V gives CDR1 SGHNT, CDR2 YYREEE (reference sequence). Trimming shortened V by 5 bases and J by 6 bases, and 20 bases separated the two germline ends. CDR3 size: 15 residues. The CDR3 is CASSQGTSPVKTQYF. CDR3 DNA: TGTGCCAGCAGTCAGGGGACATCTCCGGTAAAGACCCAGTACTTC.

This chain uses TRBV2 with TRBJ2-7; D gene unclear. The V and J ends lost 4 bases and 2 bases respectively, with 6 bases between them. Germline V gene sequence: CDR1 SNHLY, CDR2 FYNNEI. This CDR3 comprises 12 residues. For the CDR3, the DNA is TGTGCCAGCAGTGTGACGGCCTACGAGCAGTACTTC. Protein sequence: CASSVTAYEQYF.

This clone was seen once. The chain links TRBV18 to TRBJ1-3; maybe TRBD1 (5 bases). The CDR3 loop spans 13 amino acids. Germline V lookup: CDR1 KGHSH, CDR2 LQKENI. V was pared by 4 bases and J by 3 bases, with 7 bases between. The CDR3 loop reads CASSLQVGNTIYF. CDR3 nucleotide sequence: TGTGCCAGCTCACTACAGGTTGGAAACACCATATATTTT.

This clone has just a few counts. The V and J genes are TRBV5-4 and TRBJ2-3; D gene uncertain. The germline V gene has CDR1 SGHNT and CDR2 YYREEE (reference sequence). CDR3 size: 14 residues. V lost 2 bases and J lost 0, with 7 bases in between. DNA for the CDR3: TGTGCCAGCAGCTTAACGGCTAGCACAGATACGCAGTATTTT. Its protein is CASSLTASTDTQYF.

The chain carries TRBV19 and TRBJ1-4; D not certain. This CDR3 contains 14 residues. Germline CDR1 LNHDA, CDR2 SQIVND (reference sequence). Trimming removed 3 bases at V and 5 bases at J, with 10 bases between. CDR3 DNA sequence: TGTGCCAGTAGTATGGGCGGACGGAATGAAAAACTGTTTTTT. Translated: CASSMGGRNEKLFF.

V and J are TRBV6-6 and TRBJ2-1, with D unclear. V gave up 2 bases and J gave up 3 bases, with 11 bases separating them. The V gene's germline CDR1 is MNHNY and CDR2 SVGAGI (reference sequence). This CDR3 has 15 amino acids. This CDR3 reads CASSYQTPDYNEQFF. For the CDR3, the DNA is TGTGCCAGCAGTTACCAGACACCCGACTACAATGAGCAGTTCTTC.

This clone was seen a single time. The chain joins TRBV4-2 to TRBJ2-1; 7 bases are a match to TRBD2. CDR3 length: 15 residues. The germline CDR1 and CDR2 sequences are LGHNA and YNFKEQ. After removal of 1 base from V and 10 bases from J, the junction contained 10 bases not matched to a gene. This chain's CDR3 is CASSQAHGLGYEQFF. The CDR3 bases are TGTGCCAGCAGCCAAGCCCACGGACTAGGGTACGAGCAGTTCTTC.

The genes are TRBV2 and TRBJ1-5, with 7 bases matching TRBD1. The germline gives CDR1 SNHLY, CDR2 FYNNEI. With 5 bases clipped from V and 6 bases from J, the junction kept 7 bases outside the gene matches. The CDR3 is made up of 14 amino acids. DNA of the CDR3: TGTGCCAGCAGTCCACAGGGGAGGGGTCAGCCCCAGCATTTT. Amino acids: CASSPQGRGQPQHF.

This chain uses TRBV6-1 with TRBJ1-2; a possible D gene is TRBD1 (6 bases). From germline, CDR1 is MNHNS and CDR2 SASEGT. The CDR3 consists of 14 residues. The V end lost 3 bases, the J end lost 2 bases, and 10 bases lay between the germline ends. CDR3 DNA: TGTGCCAGCAGTGACGACAGGCGGAACTATGGCTACACCTTC. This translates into CASSDDRRNYGYTF.

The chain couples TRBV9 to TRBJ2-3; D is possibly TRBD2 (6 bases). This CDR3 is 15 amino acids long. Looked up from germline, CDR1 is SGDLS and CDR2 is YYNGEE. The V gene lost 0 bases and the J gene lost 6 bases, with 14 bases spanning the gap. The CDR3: CASSVGVTRADTQYF. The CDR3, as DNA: TGTGCCAGCAGCGTAGGGGTGACTAGGGCGGATACGCAGTATTTT.

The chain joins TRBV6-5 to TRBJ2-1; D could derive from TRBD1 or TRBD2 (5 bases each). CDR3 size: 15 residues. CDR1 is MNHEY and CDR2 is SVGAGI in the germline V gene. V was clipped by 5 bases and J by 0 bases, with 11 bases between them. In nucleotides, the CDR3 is TGTGCCAGCAGTCCCCAGGGACCCTCCTACAATGAGCAGTTCTTC. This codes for CASSPQGPSYNEQFF.

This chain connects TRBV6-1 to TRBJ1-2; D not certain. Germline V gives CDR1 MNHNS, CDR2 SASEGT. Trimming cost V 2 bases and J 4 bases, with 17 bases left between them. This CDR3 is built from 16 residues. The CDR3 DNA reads TGTGCCAGCAGTGAACAACCCAGCTTAGACGGCTATGGCTACACCTTC. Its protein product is CASSEQPSLDGYGYTF.

Here the CDR3 reads CASSEQGYEQYF. Here the CDR3 DNA reads TGTGCCAGCAGTGAACAGGGCTACGAGCAGTACTTC. The chain joins TRBV25-1 to TRBJ2-7, with D tentatively TRBD1 (5 bases). Germline V CDR1 and CDR2: MGHDK, SYGVNS. V was clipped by 2 bases and J by 3 bases, with 5 bases between them. The CDR3 runs to 12 residues.

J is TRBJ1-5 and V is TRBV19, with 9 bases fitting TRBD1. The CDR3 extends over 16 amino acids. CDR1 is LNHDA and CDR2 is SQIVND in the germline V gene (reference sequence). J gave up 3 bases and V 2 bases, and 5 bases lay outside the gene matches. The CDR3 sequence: CASSILGTGLNQPQHF. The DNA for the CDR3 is TGTGCCAGTAGTATATTGGGGACAGGGCTCAATCAGCCCCAGCATTTT.

This CDR3 reads CASSLATSLNTEAFF. CDR3 coding DNA: TGTGCCAGCAGCTTAGCAACTTCATTGAACACTGAAGCTTTCTTT. V and J are TRBV7-9 and TRBJ1-1; D is ambiguous. The CDR3 length is 15 residues. Germline CDR1 reads SEHNR; CDR2 reads FQNEAQ (reference sequence). V dropped 0 bases and J dropped 0 bases, with 8 bases sitting between them.

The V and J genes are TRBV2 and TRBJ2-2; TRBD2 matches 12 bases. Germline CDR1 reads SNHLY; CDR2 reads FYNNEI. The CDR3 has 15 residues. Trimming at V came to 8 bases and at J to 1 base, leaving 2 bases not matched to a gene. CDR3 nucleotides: TGTGCCAGCCAGGGACTAGCGGGGAACACCGGGGAGCTGTTTTTT. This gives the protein CASQGLAGNTGELFF.

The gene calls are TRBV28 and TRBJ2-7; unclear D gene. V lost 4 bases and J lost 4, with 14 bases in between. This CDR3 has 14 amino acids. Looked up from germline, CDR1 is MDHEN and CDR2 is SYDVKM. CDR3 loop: CASSSGTLLYEQYF. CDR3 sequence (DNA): TGTGCCAGCAGTTCGGGCACCCTCCTATACGAGCAGTACTTC.

This chain's CDR3 is CAWSIQETVTDTQYF. The CDR3 nucleotides read TGTGCCTGGAGCATTCAGGAGACTGTCACAGATACGCAGTATTTT. The genes are TRBV30 and TRBJ2-3, with no clear D. Trimming shortened V by 3 bases and J by 2 bases, and 15 bases separated the two germline ends. CDR3 length: 15 amino acids. Looked up from germline, CDR1 is GTSNPN and CDR2 is SVGIG (reference sequence).

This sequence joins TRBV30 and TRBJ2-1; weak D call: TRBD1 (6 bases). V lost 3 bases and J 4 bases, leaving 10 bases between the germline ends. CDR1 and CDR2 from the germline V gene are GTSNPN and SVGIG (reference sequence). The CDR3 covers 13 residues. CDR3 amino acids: CAWRQGTYNEQFF. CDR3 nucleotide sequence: TGTGCCTGGAGGCAGGGGACATACAATGAGCAGTTCTTC.

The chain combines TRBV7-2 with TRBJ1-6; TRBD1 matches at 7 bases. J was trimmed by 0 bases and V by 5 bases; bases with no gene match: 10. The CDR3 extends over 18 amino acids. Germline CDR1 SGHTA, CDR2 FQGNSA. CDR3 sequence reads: CASSREGTVSSYNSPLHF. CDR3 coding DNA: TGTGCCAGCAGCCGGGAGGGGACAGTGAGCTCCTATAATTCACCCCTCCACTTT.

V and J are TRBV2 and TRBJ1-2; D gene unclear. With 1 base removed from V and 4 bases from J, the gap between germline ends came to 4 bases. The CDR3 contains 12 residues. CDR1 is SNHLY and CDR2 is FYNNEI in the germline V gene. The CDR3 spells CASSEGVYGYTF. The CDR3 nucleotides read TGTGCCAGCAGTGAAGGCGTCTATGGCTACACCTTC. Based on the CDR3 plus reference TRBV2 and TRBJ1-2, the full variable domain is EPEVTQTPSHQVTQMGQEVILRCVPISNHLYFYWYRQILGQKVEFLVSFYNNEISEKSEIFDDQFSVERPDGSNFTLKIRSTKLEDSAMYFCASSEGVYGYTFGSGTRLTVV.